This T cell receptor beta chain was recovered during a study of blood T cell repertoires in COVID-19. TCRdb's copy holds only in-frame clones and misses some; the assay was immunoSEQ multiplex PCR. The sample records 150,000 to 200,000 clones, 80% to 90% being singletons. This clone came up a few times. CDR3 length: 15 amino acids. The germline V gene has CDR1 GTSNPN and CDR2 SVGIG (reference sequence). Trimming shortened V by 0 bases and J by 2 bases, and 11 bases separated the two germline ends. The sequence derives from a man in his fifties or sixties with active or convalescent COVID-19. The chain employs TRBV30 and TRBJ1-5; D is possibly TRBD1 (6 bases). Sequenced: peripheral blood. The DNA of the CDR3 is TGTGCCTGGAGTGTACAGGGTAGCGGCAATCAGCCCCAGCATTTT. This sequence encodes CAWSVQGSGNQPQHF.